The rows below give T cell receptor beta chains drawn from one sample of a study of cytomegalovirus exposure and HLA in healthy donors. Assay: immunoSEQ multiplex PCR; the TCRdb copy retains only in-frame clones and omits some. The repertoire has some 240,000 clones, 75% to 90% of them found once; the top ten carry 0.95% to 1.5%. Material for sequencing was PBMCs. These receptor sequences come from a woman between 25 and 40 years old in good health and CMV-seropositive. CDR3s include the opening cysteine and the closing phenylalanine or tryptophan. A D gene is named only where the DNA matches it firmly. Clone size, where shown, is once, few, many, or a class for clones that have expanded.

J	D	V	size	DNA	CDR3
TRBJ2-7	TRBD1	TRBV15	few	TGTGCCACCAGCGACCGGACAGGGGCCTACGAGCAGTACTTC	CATSDRTGAYEQYF
TRBJ1-5	-	TRBV6-6	-	TGTGCCAGCAGCTTACAGGGAAACAATCAGCCCCAGCATTTT	CASSLQGNNQPQHF
TRBJ2-7	-	TRBV7-6	once	TGTGCCAGCAGCCTTGACTATACCTACGAGCAGTACTTC	CASSLDYTYEQYF
TRBJ1-4	TRBD1	TRBV6-6	-	TGTGCCAGCAGTTACGGACAGGGAGGCACTAATGAAAAACTGTTTTTT	CASSYGQGGTNEKLFF
TRBJ2-3	-	TRBV5-1	-	TGCGCCAGCAGCTCTAGACCGGGACTGGATGATTCGGATACGCAGTATTTT	CASSSRPGLDDSDTQYF
TRBJ1-4	-	TRBV15	-	TGTGCCACCAGCAGAGATCCGGGGGAAAAACTGTTTTTT	CATSRDPGEKLFF
TRBJ1-2	TRBD1	TRBV5-1	-	TGCGCCAGCAGCTTTACAGGGGGCGCGGAAAACTATGGCTACACCTTC	CASSFTGGAENYGYTF
TRBJ1-1	-	TRBV2	-	TGTGCCAGCAGCCTCGCCCGGGACACCGAAGCTTTCTTT	CASSLARDTEAFF
TRBJ2-5	TRBD2	TRBV19	-	TGTGCCAGTAGTAAGGGACTAGCGGGACCTTACCAAGAGACCCAGTACTTC	CASSKGLAGPYQETQYF
TRBJ1-5	TRBD1	TRBV6-1	-	TGTGCCAGCAGTGCTTTCGACAGGGGGCTGGTCTATAGCAATCAGCCCCAGCATTTT	CASSAFDRGLVYSNQPQHF
TRBJ2-7	TRBD1	TRBV5-4	-	TGTGCCAGCAGCTTTCTAGGGGGCCACGAGCAGTACTTC	CASSFLGGHEQYF
TRBJ1-1	-	TRBV6-6	-	TGTGCCAGCAGTTACTCGGGGCAGATGAACACTGAAGCTTTCTTT	CASSYSGQMNTEAFF
TRBJ1-2	-	TRBV21-1	-	TGTGCCAGCAGCAAAGGTGAGGGGGGGCAAGGCTACACCTTC	CASSKGEGGQGYTF
TRBJ2-1	-	TRBV2	-	TGTGCCGCTCGGCTAGGGGGTGAGCAGTTCTTC	CAARLGGEQFF
TRBJ1-2	-	TRBV7-8	-	TGTGCCAGCAGCTTAGCGAGCGGGGGGCGGGACTATGGCTACACCTTC	CASSLASGGRDYGYTF
TRBJ2-3	TRBD2	TRBV9	-	TGTGCCAGCAGCGTAGATAGCGGGTCTAGCACAGATACGCAGTATTTT	CASSVDSGSSTDTQYF
TRBJ1-2	-	TRBV28	few	TGTGCCGGGCGAGGGTCCCACTATGGCTACACCTTC	CAGRGSHYGYTF
TRBJ2-7	TRBD2	TRBV10-1	-	TGCGCCAGCAGTGAAACTAGCGGGAGCCCCTACGAGCAGTACTTC	CASSETSGSPYEQYF
TRBJ1-1	TRBD1	TRBV5-1	-	TGCGCCACCGGAACCGGGACAGCGAACACTGAAGCTTTCTTT	CATGTGTANTEAFF
TRBJ2-2	TRBD2	TRBV27	-	TGTGCCAGCAGCCTCGACCAAGCGGGAGTGAGTACCGGGGAGCTGTTTTTT	CASSLDQAGVSTGELFF
TRBJ2-7	TRBD1	TRBV27	-	TGTGCCAGCAGTTTGACAGGGGTAACCTACGAGCAGTACTTC	CASSLTGVTYEQYF
TRBJ1-2	-	TRBV27	-	TGTGCCAGCAGTTCCCCGGACAGAATGTATGGCTACACCTTC	CASSSPDRMYGYTF
TRBJ1-2	-	TRBV28	-	TGTGCCAGCAGTTTTTATCCCAGGGGCTACACCTTC	CASSFYPRGYTF
TRBJ2-5	TRBD1	TRBV2	-	TGTGCCACTTCGGACAGGGACCAAGAGACCCAGTACTTC	CATSDRDQETQYF
TRBJ2-5	-	TRBV11-2	-	TGTGCCACTTGGGGGGGGCGGATTCCCCAAGAGACCCAGTACTTC	CATWGGRIPQETQYF
TRBJ2-2	-	TRBV29-1	few	TGCAGCGTTGAGAGGACTCTCCCCGGGGAGCTGTTTTTT	CSVERTLPGELFF
TRBJ1-4	TRBD1	TRBV5-1	-	TGCGCCAGCAGCTTGTCCCAGGGGGGTGAAAAACTGTTTTTT	CASSLSQGGEKLFF
TRBJ2-7	-	TRBV10-1	many	TGCGCCAGCAGTGAGACTAGCTACGAGCAGTACTTC	CASSETSYEQYF
TRBJ1-4	TRBD1	TRBV19	-	TGTGCCAGTAACAGGGGAACTAATGAAAAACTGTTTTTT	CASNRGTNEKLFF
TRBJ2-2	TRBD2	TRBV5-4	-	TGTGCCAGCAGCTTCCCTAGCGGGGGAACGAACACCGGGGAGCTGTTTTTT	CASSFPSGGTNTGELFF
TRBJ2-3	-	TRBV7-3	-	TGTGCCAGCAGCTTAGGAGGGCAGCTCACAGATACGCAGTATTTT	CASSLGGQLTDTQYF
TRBJ1-3	TRBD1	TRBV5-6	-	TGTGCCAGCAGCGCGGACAGGGGAAACACCATATATTTT	CASSADRGNTIYF
TRBJ1-5	-	TRBV7-2	-	TGTGCCAGCAGCCCGGACAGTCTTAATCAGCCCCAGCATTTT	CASSPDSLNQPQHF
TRBJ2-3	-	TRBV29-1	-	TGCAGCGTTGCTTTGACAGGAGATACGCAGTATTTT	CSVALTGDTQYF
TRBJ2-7	-	TRBV30	-	TGTGCCGGAGTACTCAGGGAAATGCTACACTTC	CAGVLREMLHF
TRBJ2-7	TRBD2	TRBV11-2	-	TGTGCCAGCAGCTTATTAACTAGCGGGAGCTCCTACGAGCAGTACTTC	CASSLLTSGSSYEQYF
TRBJ2-7	TRBD2	TRBV7-2	few	TGTGCCAGCAGCTTAGAAGGGACTAGCCGTTCCAACGAGCAGTACTTC	CASSLEGTSRSNEQYF
TRBJ2-5	TRBD1	TRBV2	many	TGTGCCAGCGGGACAGGGGGCCTCCTAGAGACCCAGTACTTC	CASGTGGLLETQYF
TRBJ2-1	-	TRBV27	-	TGTGCCAGCAGTTTGGAGGGGTTCCCCTACAATGAGCAGTTCTTC	CASSLEGFPYNEQFF
TRBJ1-3	-	TRBV6-5	-	TGTGCCAGCAGTTACTCGTATCCTGGAAACACCATATATTTT	CASSYSYPGNTIYF
TRBJ2-5	-	TRBV25-1	-	TGTGCCAGCAGTGAGACCGGGAGACCTACAGAGACCCAGTACTTC	CASSETGRPTETQYF
TRBJ1-1	-	TRBV19	-	TGTGCCAGTAGTATAGATAGGGCAGGGGTGTGGTACGCTTTCTTT	CASSIDRAGVWYAFF
TRBJ2-2	TRBD1	TRBV5-1	few	TGCGCCAGCAGCTTTTCGACAGGGGAGTCCGGGGAGCTGTTTTTT	CASSFSTGESGELFF
TRBJ2-5	TRBD2	TRBV6-1	-	TGTGCCAGCTGGCGGGGGACTAGCGGACAAGAGACCCAGTACTTC	CASWRGTSGQETQYF
TRBJ1-3	-	TRBV10-3	-	TGTGCCATCAGTGATGGTAGCTCTGGAAACACCATATATTTT	CAISDGSSGNTIYF
TRBJ2-1	-	TRBV10-2	-	TGCGCCAGCAGGGAGGTTGGAGGGGATGAGCAGTTCTTC	CASREVGGDEQFF
TRBJ2-6	-	TRBV30	-	TGTGCCTGGAGTGAGGCAGGCGCGAGATCTGGGGCCAACGTCCTGACTTTC	CAWSEAGARSGANVLTF
TRBJ2-5	TRBD2	TRBV4-2	once	TGTGCCAGCAGCCAAGTTCAGAGACTAGCGAACCCCTGTCGGGCCCAGTACTTC	CASSQVQRLANPCRAQYF